Shown below are 23 T cell receptor beta chains from a single sample sequenced in a study of memory CD4+ T cells and cytomegalovirus serostatus. Single viable CD3+CD4+CD8-CD45RO+ cells were sorted as the memory CD4+ T cells. The repertoire was sequenced with immunoSEQ multiplex PCR; TCRdb's copy has only in-frame clones and lacks some. The sample includes some 44,000 clones, approximately 80% of them seen just once. Specimen: memory CD4+ T cells from blood. Every receptor here comes from an adult in good health and CMV-seronegative.

This clone showed up just once. V usage is TRBV5-1 and J usage is TRBJ1-3; 8 nucleotides agree with TRBD1. J gave up 3 bases and V 4 bases, and 6 bases lay outside the gene matches. The length of the CDR3 is 15 residues. The germline V gene encodes CDR1 SGHRS and CDR2 YFSETQ. The CDR3 DNA is TGCGCCAGCAGCGCACCCGGGACAGGTGGAAACACCATATATTTT. Encoded protein: CASSAPGTGGNTIYF.

This clone occurred once. The V call is TRBV9, the J call TRBJ2-2; 9 bases match TRBD1. The J segment lost 5 bases and the V segment lost 1 base, leaving 9 bases of the junction unmatched. This CDR3 has 17 residues. Per germline, CDR1 SGDLS and CDR2 YYNGEE. CDR3 protein: CASSVSHGTGKTGELFF. The CDR3 DNA is TGTGCCAGCAGCGTATCCCACGGGACAGGGAAGACCGGGGAGCTGTTTTTT.

This clone was picked up one time. The rearrangement links TRBV4-1 to TRBJ1-2, with 9 bases fitting TRBD1. V shed 2 bases, J shed 4 bases, and the junction held 5 bases outside the gene matches. Germline assignment: CDR1 MGHRA and CDR2 YSYEKL. This CDR3 is built from 15 residues. The CDR3 bases are TGCGCCAGCAGCCAATTACAGACAGGGGGCTATGGCTACACCTTC. It translates to CASSQLQTGGYGYTF.

This rearrangement joins TRBV5-1 to TRBJ1-1; no definite D call. The CDR3 extends over 13 amino acids. In germline, CDR1 is SGHRS, CDR2 YFSETQ. Trimming left V 0 bases short and J 4 bases short, with 7 bases between. The CDR3 DNA reads TGCGCCAGCAGCTTGGAAGGGAGCACTGAAGCTTTCTTT. Its protein product is CASSLEGSTEAFF. The complete variable domain, with remaining parts taken from reference TRBV5-1 and TRBJ1-1, reads KAGVTQTPRYLIKTRGQQVTLSCSPISGHRSVSWYQQTPGQGLQFLFEYFSETQRNKGNFPGRFSGRQFSNSRSEMNVSTLELGDSALYLCASSLEGSTEAFFGQGTRLTVV.

This clone was recorded a few times. The V gene is TRBV18, the J gene TRBJ1-5, with 10 nucleotides matching TRBD1. The CDR3 has 15 amino acids. The V and J ends lost 4 bases and 4 bases, in that order; junction bases with no gene match: 4. Germline lookup yields CDR1 KGHSH and CDR2 LQKENI. The CDR3, as DNA: TGTGCCAGCTCACAGGGGACAGGGGAAAATCAGCCCCAGCATTTT. Residues: CASSQGTGENQPQHF.

The CDR3 region has the DNA TGTGCCAGCAGCTTGGGCCTTACGTGGAACACTGAAGCTTTCTTT. It codes for CASSLGLTWNTEAFF. The chain joins TRBV5-8 to TRBJ1-1; D is ambiguous. Trimming removed 0 bases from V and 1 base from J, with 10 bases in between. The CDR3 length is 15 residues. The germline V gene encodes CDR1 SGHTS and CDR2 YDEGEE.

The genes are TRBV28 and TRBJ1-4; D might be TRBD1 (5 bases). V lost 2 bases and J lost 8, with 6 bases in between. The length of the CDR3 is 12 residues. The germline gives CDR1 MDHEN, CDR2 SYDVKM. This CDR3 is CASSLGAEKLFF. For the CDR3, the DNA is TGTGCCAGCAGTTTAGGGGCGGAAAAACTGTTTTTT.

The chain recombines TRBV12-5 with TRBJ1-1; the D is unclear. CDR1 is LGHNT, CDR2 FRNRAP, per germline. The ends were cut back, 2 bases at V and 3 bases at J, with 4 bases in the middle. The CDR3 totals 12 residues. CDR3 DNA sequence: TGTGCTAGTGGTTTGTTTGACACTGAAGCTTTCTTT. It translates to CASGLFDTEAFF.

The chain uses TRBV19 and TRBJ1-5; D not resolved. V lost 6 bases and J 0 bases, leaving 6 bases between the germline ends. The CDR3 contains 13 residues. Germline CDR1 and CDR2: LNHDA and SQIVND (reference sequence). As DNA, the CDR3 is TGTGCCAGTAGCTCACATAGCAATCAGCCCCAGCATTTT. Amino acid sequence: CASSSHSNQPQHF.

This chain links TRBV15 with TRBJ2-2; maybe TRBD1 (6 bases). This CDR3 spans 15 amino acids. Trimming shortened V by 3 bases and J by 6 bases, and 14 bases separated the two germline ends. The V gene's germline CDR1 is LNHNV and CDR2 YYDKDF (reference sequence). The CDR3 sequence: CATSRGQQGPGELFF. CDR3 in DNA: TGTGCCACCAGCAGGGGCCAACAGGGTCCCGGGGAGCTGTTTTTT.

V and J are TRBV11-2 and TRBJ1-2, with D unclear. The CDR3 contains 15 residues. Germline values: CDR1 SGHAT, CDR2 FQNNGV. V lost 0 bases and J lost 6, with 14 bases in between. The CDR3 DNA is TGTGCCAGCAGCTTAGATGGGTTGGGCCCCCATGGCTACACCTTC. Translation: CASSLDGLGPHGYTF.

The chain uses TRBV29-1 and TRBJ1-2, with 8 positions matching TRBD1. CDR3 length: 16 residues. Germline CDR1 reads SQVTM; CDR2 reads ANQGSEA. The trim removed 7 bases at V and 0 bases at J, leaving 13 bases unmatched. The CDR3 coding sequence is TGCAGCGCCGGGGGCGAGGGGACAGGAGCTAACTATGGCTACACCTTC. Translation: CSAGGEGTGANYGYTF.

The V and J genes are TRBV5-5 and TRBJ2-6, with D perhaps given as TRBD1 or TRBD2 (6 bases each). Trimming cost V 6 bases and J 0 bases, with 10 bases left between them. Germline CDR1 SGHKS, CDR2 YYEKEE (reference sequence). This CDR3 is built from 15 residues. CDR3 DNA: TGTGCCAGCACGGGGGCCCGCTCTGGGGCCAACGTCCTGACTTTC. It codes for CASTGARSGANVLTF.

V and J are TRBV5-4 and TRBJ1-1; TRBD1 aligns across 8 bases. V was clipped by 4 bases and J by 3 bases; unmatched bases: 8. Per germline, CDR1 SGHNT and CDR2 YYREEE (reference sequence). The CDR3 runs 15 residues. This CDR3 is CASSSRDRMYTEAFF. CDR3 DNA: TGTGCCAGCAGCAGCCGGGACAGGATGTACACTGAAGCTTTCTTT. Full variable domain (rest looked up from reference TRBV5-4 and TRBJ1-1): ETGVTQSPTHLIKTRGQQVTLRCSSQSGHNTVSWYQQALGQGPQFIFQYYREEENGRGNFPPRFSGLQFPNYSSELNVNALELDDSALYLCASSSRDRMYTEAFFGQGTRLTVV.

This sequence joins TRBV7-2 and TRBJ1-2; D is undetermined. CDR1 and CDR2 from the germline V gene are SGHTA and FQGNSA. Trimming pared 6 bases from V and 2 bases from J, leaving 13 bases between. The length of the CDR3 is 14 residues. The CDR3 loop reads CASSLPPPNYGYTF. Here the CDR3 DNA reads TGTGCCAGCAGTCTCCCCCCTCCAAACTATGGCTACACCTTC.

This clone was found once. The gene calls are TRBV5-1 and TRBJ2-3, with 8 bases lining up with TRBD1. There are 14 residues in the CDR3. The V and J ends lost 4 bases and 8 bases, in that order; junction bases with no gene match: 9. Germline V gives CDR1 SGHRS, CDR2 YFSETQ. Here the CDR3 DNA reads TGCGCCAGCAGCCCGGACAGGGAAGGCGGTACGCAGTATTTT. It codes for CASSPDREGGTQYF.

This chain connects TRBV29-1 to TRBJ1-6; D is unresolved. Germline values: CDR1 SQVTM, CDR2 ANQGSEA. This CDR3 is 12 amino acids long. Trimming took off 5 bases at V and 6 bases at J, with 8 bases between the two ends. CDR3 coding DNA: TGCAGCGTTCAGGAGGGTAATTCACCCCTCCACTTT. Encoded protein: CSVQEGNSPLHF.

The chain uses TRBV2 and TRBJ1-3; D may be TRBD1 (6 bases). CDR1 and CDR2 (germline): SNHLY, FYNNEI. V lost 5 bases, J lost 0 bases, and 11 bases lay in between. This CDR3 is 15 amino acids long. The CDR3 loop reads CASSRQVISGNTIYF. CDR3 sequence (DNA): TGTGCCAGCAGTCGACAGGTTATCTCTGGAAACACCATATATTTT.

The rearrangement links TRBV6-1 to TRBJ2-3, with a weak D call TRBD2 (6 bases). V was shortened by 8 bases and J by 9 bases, with 15 bases between the two germline ends. In germline, CDR1 is MNHNS, CDR2 SASEGT. This CDR3 is built from 12 residues. CDR3 protein: CASRDSLRTQYF. CDR3 in DNA: TGTGCCAGCCGGGACTCCCTTAGGACGCAGTATTTT.

In DNA form, the CDR3 reads TGTGCCAGCAGCTTAGGACAGGGTAGCACAGATACGCAGTATTTT. Translating gives CASSLGQGSTDTQYF. The V gene is TRBV7-9, the J gene TRBJ2-3; TRBD1 matches 7 bases. Trimming cost V 1 base and J 0 bases; bases outside gene matches: 1. CDR1 is SEHNR and CDR2 is FQNEAQ in the germline V gene (reference sequence). The length of the CDR3 is 15 residues.

The V gene is TRBV7-9, the J gene TRBJ1-1; D is possibly TRBD1 (5 bases). The germline gives CDR1 SEHNR, CDR2 FQNEAQ (reference sequence). CDR3 length: 12 residues. Trimming took 2 bases from V and 7 from J, leaving 8 bases between them. This CDR3 reads CASSLNQGEAFF. The CDR3 bases are TGTGCCAGCAGCTTAAATCAGGGTGAAGCTTTCTTT.

The chain couples TRBV7-8 to TRBJ1-3; no clear D gene. The length of the CDR3 is 15 residues. Germline-derived CDR1 and CDR2 are SGHVS and FQNEAQ. The V gene lost 5 bases and the J gene lost 4 bases, with 15 bases spanning the gap. In DNA form, the CDR3 reads TGTGCCAGCAGCCCCCCTATTAGGTTCGGAAACACCATATATTTT. Encoded protein: CASSPPIRFGNTIYF. The complete variable domain, with remaining parts taken from reference TRBV7-8 and TRBJ1-3, reads GAGVSQSPRYKVAKRGQDVALRCDPISGHVSLFWYQQALGQGPEFLTYFQNEAQLDKSGLPSDRFFAERPEGSVSTLKIQRTQQEDSAVYLCASSPPIRFGNTIYFGEGSWLTVV.

The chain employs TRBV5-6 and TRBJ2-1, with 8 nucleotides matching TRBD2. This CDR3 comprises 15 residues. V shed 3 bases, J shed 4 bases, and the junction held 6 bases outside the gene matches. The germline V gene encodes CDR1 SGHDT and CDR2 YYEEEE. The CDR3 region is CASSWYSGEYNEQFF. The CDR3 DNA reads TGTGCCAGCAGCTGGTATAGCGGGGAATACAATGAGCAGTTCTTC.